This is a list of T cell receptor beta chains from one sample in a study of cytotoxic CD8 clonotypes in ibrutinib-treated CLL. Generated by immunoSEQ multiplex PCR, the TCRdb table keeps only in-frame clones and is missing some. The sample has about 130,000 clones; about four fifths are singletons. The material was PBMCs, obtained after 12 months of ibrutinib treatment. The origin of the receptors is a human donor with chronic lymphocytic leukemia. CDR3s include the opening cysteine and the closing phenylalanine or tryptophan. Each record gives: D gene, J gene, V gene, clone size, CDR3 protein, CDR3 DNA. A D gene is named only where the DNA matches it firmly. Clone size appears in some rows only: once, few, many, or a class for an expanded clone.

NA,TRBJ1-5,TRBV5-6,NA,CASTFGHSNQPQHF,TGTGCCAGCACCTTTGGACATAGCAATCAGCCCCAGCATTTT
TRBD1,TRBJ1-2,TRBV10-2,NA,CASSEGQGGYTF,TGCGCCAGCAGTGAGGGACAGGGAGGCTACACCTTC
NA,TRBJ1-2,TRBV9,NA,CASSDSQGRPGGYTF,TGTGCCAGCAGTGACTCACAGGGTCGACCCGGCGGCTACACCTTC
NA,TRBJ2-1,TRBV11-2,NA,CASSLDLVFNEQFF,TGTGCCAGCAGCTTAGATCTCGTCTTCAATGAGCAGTTCTTC
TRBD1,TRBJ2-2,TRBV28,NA,CASSLTGVDTGELFF,TGTGCCAGCAGTCTAACAGGGGTAGACACCGGGGAGCTGTTTTTT
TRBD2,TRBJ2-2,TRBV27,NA,CASSFRGTSGRINTGELFF,TGTGCCAGCAGTTTCAGAGGGACTAGCGGGAGGATAAACACCGGGGAGCTGTTTTTT
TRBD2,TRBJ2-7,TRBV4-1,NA,CASSQEGGLAGGDYEQYF,TGCGCCAGCAGCCAAGAGGGTGGGCTAGCGGGAGGAGACTACGAGCAGTACTTC
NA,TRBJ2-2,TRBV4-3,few,CASSQDSPESFNTGELFF,TGCGCCAGCAGCCAAGATAGCCCCGAATCTTTCAACACCGGGGAGCTGTTTTTT
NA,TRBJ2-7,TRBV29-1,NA,CSVVSRGPDYEQYF,TGCAGCGTTGTATCGCGGGGGCCGGACTACGAGCAGTACTTC
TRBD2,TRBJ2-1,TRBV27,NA,CASTVAGGPPEQFF,TGTGCCAGCACCGTAGCGGGAGGGCCCCCCGAGCAGTTCTTC
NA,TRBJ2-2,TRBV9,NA,CASSSRTVNTGELFF,TGTGCCAGCAGCTCACGGACTGTGAACACCGGGGAGCTGTTTTTT
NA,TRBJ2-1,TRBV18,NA,CASSPPAGRKQFF,TGTGCCAGCTCACCCCCCGCGGGGAGGAAGCAGTTCTTC
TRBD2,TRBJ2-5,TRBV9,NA,CASSVGVSGRSETQYF,TGTGCCAGCAGCGTAGGGGTTAGCGGGAGGTCGGAGACCCAGTACTTC
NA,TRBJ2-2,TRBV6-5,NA,CASSYRGIGELFF,TGTGCCAGCAGTTACCGGGGTATCGGGGAGCTGTTTTTT
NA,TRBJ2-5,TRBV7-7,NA,CASSPEFRETQYF,TGTGCTAGCAGCCCAGAATTCAGGGAGACCCAGTACTTC
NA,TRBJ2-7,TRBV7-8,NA,CASSSDGPYEQYF,TGTGCCAGCAGCTCTGATGGACCCTACGAGCAGTACTTC
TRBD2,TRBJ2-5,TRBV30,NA,CAWSVGASGDTTETQYF,TGTGCCTGGAGTGTAGGGGCTAGCGGGGACACCACAGAGACCCAGTACTTC